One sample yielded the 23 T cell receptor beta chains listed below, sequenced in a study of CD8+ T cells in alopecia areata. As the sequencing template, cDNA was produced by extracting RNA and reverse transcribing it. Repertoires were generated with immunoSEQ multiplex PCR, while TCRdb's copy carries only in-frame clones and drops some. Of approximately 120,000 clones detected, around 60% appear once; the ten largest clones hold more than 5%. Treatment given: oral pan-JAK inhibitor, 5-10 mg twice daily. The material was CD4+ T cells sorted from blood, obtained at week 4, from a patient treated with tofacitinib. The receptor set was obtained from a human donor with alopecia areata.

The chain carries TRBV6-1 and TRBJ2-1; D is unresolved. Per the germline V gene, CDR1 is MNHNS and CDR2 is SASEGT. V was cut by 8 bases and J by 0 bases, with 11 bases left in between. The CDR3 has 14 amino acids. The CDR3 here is CASGRASSYNEQFF. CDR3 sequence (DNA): TGTGCCAGCGGAAGAGCCAGCTCCTACAATGAGCAGTTCTTC.

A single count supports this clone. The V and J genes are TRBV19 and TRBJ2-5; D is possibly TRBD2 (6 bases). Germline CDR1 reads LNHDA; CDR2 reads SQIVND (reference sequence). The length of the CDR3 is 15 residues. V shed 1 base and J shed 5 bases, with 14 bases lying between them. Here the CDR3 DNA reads TGTGCCAGTAGTATAGGGAGGGCGCGTGGTGAGACCCAGTACTTC. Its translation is CASSIGRARGETQYF.

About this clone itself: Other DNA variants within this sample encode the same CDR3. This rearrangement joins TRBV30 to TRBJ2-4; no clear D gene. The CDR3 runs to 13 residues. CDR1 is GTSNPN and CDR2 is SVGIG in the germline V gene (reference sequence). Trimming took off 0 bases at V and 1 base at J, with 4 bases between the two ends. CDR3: CAWSVQAKNIQYF. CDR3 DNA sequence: TGTGCCTGGAGTGTTCAGGCCAAAAACATTCAGTACTTC.

The CDR3 sequence: CASSPGWGQSYGYTF. The CDR3 region has the DNA TGCGCCAGCAGCCCCGGCTGGGGACAGTCCTATGGCTACACCTTC. This chain uses TRBV4-1 with TRBJ1-2, with 7 bases fitting TRBD1. This CDR3 is built from 15 residues. The V gene end was trimmed by 4 bases and the J gene end by 4 bases; junction bases not matched to a gene: 9. Germline V gene data show CDR1 as MGHRA and CDR2 as YSYEKL.

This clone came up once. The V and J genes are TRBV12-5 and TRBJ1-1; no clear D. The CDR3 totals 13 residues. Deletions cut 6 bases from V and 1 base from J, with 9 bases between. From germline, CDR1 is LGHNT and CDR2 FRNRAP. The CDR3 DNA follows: TGTGCTAGTGGCTCCGGCAAGAACACTGAAGCTTTCTTT. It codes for CASGSGKNTEAFF.

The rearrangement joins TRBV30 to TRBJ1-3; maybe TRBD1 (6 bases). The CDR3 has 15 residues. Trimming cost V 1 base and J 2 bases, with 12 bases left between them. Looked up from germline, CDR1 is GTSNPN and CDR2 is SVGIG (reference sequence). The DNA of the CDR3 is TGTGCCTGGAGTGGCAAATGGGACACTGGAAACACCATATATTTT. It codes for CAWSGKWDTGNTIYF.

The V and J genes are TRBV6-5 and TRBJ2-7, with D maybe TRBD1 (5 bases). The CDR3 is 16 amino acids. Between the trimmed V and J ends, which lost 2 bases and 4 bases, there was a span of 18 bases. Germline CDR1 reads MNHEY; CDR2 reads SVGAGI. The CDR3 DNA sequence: TGTGCCAGCAGTTACCGTCAGGGAAGCCTTGGGTACGAGCAGTACTTC. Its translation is CASSYRQGSLGYEQYF.

For the CDR3, the DNA is TGCGCCAGCAGGATGACAGGTAACTCCTACGAGCAGTACTTC. It specifies CASRMTGNSYEQYF. The chain uses TRBV5-1 and TRBJ2-7; a weak D match, TRBD1 (6 bases). CDR3 length: 14 amino acids. V shed 5 bases and J shed 0 bases, with 12 bases lying between them. CDR1 is SGHRS and CDR2 is YFSETQ in the germline V gene.

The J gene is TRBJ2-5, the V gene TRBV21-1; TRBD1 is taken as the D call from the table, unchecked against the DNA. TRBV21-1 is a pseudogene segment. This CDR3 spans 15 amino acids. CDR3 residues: CASTVPGQGRETQYF. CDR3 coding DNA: TGTGCCAGCACCGTCCCGGGACAGGGGCGAGAGACCCAGTACTTC.

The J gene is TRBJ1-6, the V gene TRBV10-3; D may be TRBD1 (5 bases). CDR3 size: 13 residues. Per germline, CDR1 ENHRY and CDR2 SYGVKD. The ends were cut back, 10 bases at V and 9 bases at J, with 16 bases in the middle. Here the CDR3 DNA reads TGTGCCACAGGGAGTCAGGGAAGTTCACCCCTCCACTTT. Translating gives CATGSQGSSPLHF.

The CDR3 reads CAWSADRGYTF. The CDR3 DNA reads TGTGCCTGGAGTGCGGATCGCGGCTACACCTTC. This chain uses TRBV30 with TRBJ1-2; no definite D call. Germline CDR1 GTSNPN, CDR2 SVGIG (reference sequence). There are 11 residues in the CDR3. Deletions cut 1 base from V and 8 bases from J, with 8 bases between.

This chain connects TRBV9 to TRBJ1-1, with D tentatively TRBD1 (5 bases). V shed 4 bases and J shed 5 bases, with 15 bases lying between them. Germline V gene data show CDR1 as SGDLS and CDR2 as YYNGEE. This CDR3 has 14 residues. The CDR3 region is CASSFGPGGTEAFF. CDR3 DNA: TGTGCCAGCAGCTTCGGCCCCGGGGGGACTGAAGCTTTCTTT.

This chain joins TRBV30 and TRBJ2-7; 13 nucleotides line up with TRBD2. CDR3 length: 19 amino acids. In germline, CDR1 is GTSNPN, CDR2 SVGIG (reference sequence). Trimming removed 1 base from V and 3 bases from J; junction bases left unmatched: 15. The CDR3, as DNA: TGTGCCTGGAGTGGTGGAACTAGCGGGAGGGCCTCATCTTACTACGAGCAGTACTTC. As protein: CAWSGGTSGRASSYYEQYF.

The CDR3 DNA follows: TGTGCCAGCAGCGGGGGCCGTAACCACAATGAGCAGTTCTTC. Encoded protein: CASSGGRNHNEQFF. The gene calls are TRBV11-3 and TRBJ2-1; D might be TRBD1 (6 bases). CDR3 size: 14 residues. Germline V gene sequence: CDR1 SGHNT, CDR2 YENEEA. V lost 5 bases to trimming and J lost 5 bases, with 13 bases between them.

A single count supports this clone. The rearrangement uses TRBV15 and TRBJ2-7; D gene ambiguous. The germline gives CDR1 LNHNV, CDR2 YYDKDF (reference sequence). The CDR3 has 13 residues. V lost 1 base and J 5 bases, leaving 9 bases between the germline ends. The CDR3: CATSRVEEDEQYF. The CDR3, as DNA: TGTGCCACCAGCAGAGTCGAAGAGGACGAGCAGTACTTC.

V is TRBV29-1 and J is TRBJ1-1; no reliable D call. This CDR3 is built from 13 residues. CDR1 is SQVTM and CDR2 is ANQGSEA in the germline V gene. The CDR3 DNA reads TGCACCGTACGAGGCAGCATGAACACTGAAGCTTTCTTT. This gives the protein CTVRGSMNTEAFF.

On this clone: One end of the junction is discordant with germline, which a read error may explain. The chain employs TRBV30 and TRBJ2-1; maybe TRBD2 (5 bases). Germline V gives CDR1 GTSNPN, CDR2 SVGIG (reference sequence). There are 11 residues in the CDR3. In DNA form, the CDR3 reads TGTGCCTGGCGGACTGGCAATGGGCAGTTCTTC. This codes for CAWRTGNGQFF. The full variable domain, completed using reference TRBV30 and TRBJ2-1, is SQTIHQWPATLVQPVGSPLSLECTVEGTSNPNLYWYRQAAGRGLQLLFYSVGIGQISSEVPQNLSASRPQDRQFILSSKKLLLSDSGFYLCAWRTGNGQFFGPGTRLTVL.

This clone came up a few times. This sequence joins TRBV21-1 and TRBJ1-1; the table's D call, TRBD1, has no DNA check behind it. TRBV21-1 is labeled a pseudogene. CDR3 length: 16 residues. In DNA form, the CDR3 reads TGTGCCAGCAGCAAAGCGGTATATAGGACAATCGTAGATGCTTTCTTT. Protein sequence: CASSKAVYRTIVDAFF.

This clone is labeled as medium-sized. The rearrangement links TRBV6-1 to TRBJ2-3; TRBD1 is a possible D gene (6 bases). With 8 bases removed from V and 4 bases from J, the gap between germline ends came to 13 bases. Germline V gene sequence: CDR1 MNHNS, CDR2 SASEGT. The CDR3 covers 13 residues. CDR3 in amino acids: CASRTGWPDTQYF. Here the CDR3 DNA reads TGTGCCAGCCGTACAGGGTGGCCAGATACGCAGTATTTT.

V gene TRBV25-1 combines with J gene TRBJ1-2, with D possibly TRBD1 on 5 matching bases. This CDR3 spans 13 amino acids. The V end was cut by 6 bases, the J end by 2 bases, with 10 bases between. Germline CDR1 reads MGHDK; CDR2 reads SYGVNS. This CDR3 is CASRDDSNYGYTF. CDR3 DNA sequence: TGTGCCAGCAGGGACGACAGCAACTATGGCTACACCTTC.

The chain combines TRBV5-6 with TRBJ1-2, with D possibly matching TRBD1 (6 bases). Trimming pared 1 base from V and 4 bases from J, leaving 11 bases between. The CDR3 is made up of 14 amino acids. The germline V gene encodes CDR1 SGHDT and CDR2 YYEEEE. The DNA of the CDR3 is TGTGCCAGCAGCTTGACAGGGCGGAGCTATGGCTACACCTTC. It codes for CASSLTGRSYGYTF.

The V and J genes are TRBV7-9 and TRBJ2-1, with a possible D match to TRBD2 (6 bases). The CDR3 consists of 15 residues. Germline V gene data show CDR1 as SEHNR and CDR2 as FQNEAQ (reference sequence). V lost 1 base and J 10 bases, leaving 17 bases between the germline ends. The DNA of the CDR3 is TGTGCCAGCAGCTTAGTGGGAGGTGCGGTGCGGGAGCAGTTCTTC. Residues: CASSLVGGAVREQFF.

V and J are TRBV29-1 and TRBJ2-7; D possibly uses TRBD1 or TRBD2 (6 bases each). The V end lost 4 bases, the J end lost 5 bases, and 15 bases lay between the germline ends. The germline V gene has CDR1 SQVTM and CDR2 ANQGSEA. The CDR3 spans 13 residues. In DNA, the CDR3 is TGCAGCGTTGTCGGGGGCGTTGCGGACGAGCAGTACTTC. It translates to CSVVGGVADEQYF.